These 7 T cell receptor beta chains originate from one sample sequenced in a study of shared clonotypes between healthy human individuals. Assay used: immunoSEQ multiplex PCR; TCRdb lists only in-frame clones, some missing. The table shows 2 million to 2.5 million clones, with around 95% occurring only once. The sample was naive CD4+ T cells sorted from blood. Stated subset: CD45RA+ positively selected. Receptors were obtained from a young man in good health.

This clone was seen more than once but under ten times. Here the CDR3 DNA reads TGCGCCAGCAGCTTCGGGACAGGGGCCACCGGGGAGCTGTTTTTT. This translates into CASSFGTGATGELFF. V usage is TRBV5-1 and J usage is TRBJ2-2, with TRBD1 matching 10 bases. Trimming at V came to 2 bases and at J to 4 bases, leaving 2 bases not matched to a gene. This CDR3 is built from 15 residues. Germline loops: CDR1 SGHRS, CDR2 YFSETQ. Combining the CDR3 with reference TRBV5-1 and TRBJ2-2 gives the whole variable domain KAGVTQTPRYLIKTRGQQVTLSCSPISGHRSVSWYQQTPGQGLQFLFEYFSETQRNKGNFPGRFSGRQFSNSRSEMNVSTLELGDSALYLCASSFGTGATGELFFGEGSRLTVL.

The CDR3 is CASSLDSTSGRGGYNEQFF. The CDR3 DNA reads as TGTGCCAGCAGCTTAGATAGCACTAGCGGGAGAGGGGGGTACAATGAGCAGTTCTTC. V usage is TRBV11-2 and J usage is TRBJ2-1, with 11 bases fitting TRBD2. There are 19 residues in the CDR3. In germline, CDR1 is SGHAT, CDR2 FQNNGV. The ends lost 0 bases at V and 4 bases at J; junction bases unmatched: 11.

The sample holds one count of this clone. The chain links TRBV6-5 to TRBJ1-4; unclear D gene. In germline, CDR1 is MNHEY, CDR2 SVGAGI. Trimming took off 4 bases at V and 8 bases at J, with 5 bases between the two ends. The CDR3 consists of 11 residues. The CDR3 sequence: CASSFGEKLFF. CDR3 nucleotide sequence: TGTGCCAGCAGTTTTGGGGAAAAACTGTTTTTT.

CDR3 residues: CASSLALSTDTQYF. CDR3 bases: TGTGCCAGCAGCTTAGCGCTTAGCACAGATACGCAGTATTTT. The rearrangement joins TRBV7-6 to TRBJ2-3; D is uncertain. There are 14 residues in the CDR3. V was shortened by 0 bases and J by 0 bases, with 4 bases between the two germline ends. Germline assignment: CDR1 SGHVS and CDR2 FNYEAQ.

V usage is TRBV10-3 and J usage is TRBJ2-7, with 13 bases identical to TRBD2. V shed 5 bases, J shed 2 bases, and the junction held 6 bases outside the gene matches. Germline V gene sequence: CDR1 ENHRY, CDR2 SYGVKD. The CDR3 runs 16 residues. The CDR3 loop is CAISRTSGSPTYEQYF. The CDR3 DNA is TGTGCCATCAGTCGGACTAGCGGGAGTCCGACCTACGAGCAGTACTTC.

This chain links TRBV7-2 with TRBJ2-5, with TRBD2 as a possible D gene (5 bases). With 5 bases removed from V and 1 base from J, the gap between germline ends came to 17 bases. The CDR3 extends over 16 amino acids. Per germline, CDR1 SGHTA and CDR2 FQGNSA. The CDR3 region is CASSPGFRAGQETQYF. In DNA form, the CDR3 reads TGTGCCAGCAGCCCGGGGTTTAGGGCAGGCCAAGAGACCCAGTACTTC. Variable domain in full (rest from reference TRBV7-2 and TRBJ2-5): GAGVSQSPSNKVTEKGKDVELRCDPISGHTALYWYRQSLGQGLEFLIYFQGNSAPDKSGLPSDRFSAERTGGSVSTLTIQRTQQEDSAVYLCASSPGFRAGQETQYFGPGTRLLVL.

V usage is TRBV10-1 and J usage is TRBJ1-5; no definite D call. The germline V gene encodes CDR1 WNHNN and CDR2 SYGVQD (reference sequence). CDR3 length: 11 amino acids. Trimming removed 5 bases from V and 6 bases from J, with 5 bases in between. As DNA, the CDR3 is TGCGCCAGCAGTTCGGGTCAGCCCCAGCATTTT. Translated, it gives CASSSGQPQHF.